A single sample gave rise to the 20 T cell receptor beta chains below, sequenced in a study of T cells in women clearing cervical HPV infection (dated by TCRdb to the late 2010s). Libraries were built with the immunoSEQ multiplex PCR assay. Sourced from immuneACCESS, this table was stored by TCRdb with only in-frame sequences that have V and J called. A share of the clones is absent; for the studies checked, an unresolved V gene accounts for under half, and the remainder has no known explanation. The table kept for this sample lists tens of thousands of clones. The top ten hold 7.6% of the sample. The sample consisted of blood buffy coat. The receptors derive from a woman aged 18 to 75 with a cervical HPV16 infection that either progressed to CIN3+ or cleared (not recorded which).

As for this clone: The sequenced fragment ends 3 residues before the CDR3 boundary, so the rest is inferred from the germline J gene. The chain carries TRBV29-1 and TRBJ2-1; a weak D match, TRBD1 (6 bases). The germline CDR1 and CDR2 sequences are SQVTM and ANQGSEA. Trimming left V 4 bases short and J 4 bases short, with 11 bases between. CDR3 size: 13 residues. This chain's CDR3 is CSVGGLRYNEQFF. Partial CDR3 DNA: TGCAGCGTTGGGGGGCTACGATACAATGAG.

The DNA read from the CDR3 is TGCGCCAGCAGGGCTGGCGGGAGTGATGAG. Encoded protein: CASRAGGSDE. In full, the CDR3 reads CASRAGGSDEQFF. The gene calls are TRBV10-2 and TRBJ2-1; TRBD2 aligns across 7 bases. With the read ending 3 residues before the CDR3 end, the germline J gene is used to fill in that end. Germline-derived CDR1 and CDR2 are WSHSY and SAAADI. Losses at the gene ends were 6 bases for V and 8 bases for J; bases not matched to a gene: 7. CDR3 length: 13 amino acids.

CDR3 bases read: TGTGCCAGCACTACCGGGACAGGGGATTCACCC. Protein: CASTTGTGDSP. The entire CDR3 protein is CASTTGTGDSPLHF. The gene calls are TRBV28 and TRBJ1-6; 10 nucleotides line up with TRBD1. The sequence runs out 3 residues before the end of the CDR3; the remainder is reconstructed from the germline J gene. With V trimmed by 7 bases and J by 8 bases, 5 bases remained unmatched. Germline V gene lookup returns CDR1 MDHEN and CDR2 SYDVKM. This CDR3 spans 14 amino acids. The whole variable domain, remainder taken from reference TRBV28 and TRBJ1-6, is DVKVTQSSRYLVKRTGEKVFLECVQDMDHENMFWYRQDPGLGLRLIYFSYDVKMKEKGDIPEGYSVSREKKERFSLILESASTNQTSMYLCASTTGTGDSPLHFGNGTRLTVT.

Concerning this clone: The CDR3 extends 3 residues past the end of the read, so its final part is completed from the germline J gene. The chain carries TRBV4-2 and TRBJ2-5, with D perhaps TRBD1 (6 bases). CDR1 is LGHNA and CDR2 is YNFKEQ in the germline V gene. This CDR3 contains 16 residues. V lost 2 bases to trimming and J lost 2 bases, with 15 bases between them. The CDR3 here is CASSQLTSTGQETQYF. The CDR3 DNA, read in part, is TGTGCCAGCAGCCAATTAACATCGACAGGTCAAGAGACC.

On this clone itself: The missing CDR3 end, 3 residues past where the read stops, is filled in from the germline J gene. The chain couples TRBV7-8 to TRBJ2-2; TRBD2 aligns across 11 bases. The CDR3 contains 18 residues. The V segment lost 5 bases and the J segment 2 bases; nucleotides outside the gene matches: 10. Germline assignment: CDR1 SGHVS and CDR2 FQNEAQ. CDR3 in amino acids: CASSPPLRLAGNTGELFF. Incomplete CDR3 DNA: TGTGCCAGCAGCCCGCCCCTCCGACTAGCGGGAAACACCGGGGAG.

Worth noting for this clone: The observed sequence ends 3 residues before the CDR3 terminus, with the missing tail filled in from the germline J gene. This chain joins TRBV5-4 and TRBJ1-5; maybe TRBD1 (6 bases). The CDR3 is made up of 15 amino acids. The V and J ends lost 4 bases and 2 bases respectively, with 13 bases between them. CDR1 is SGHNT, CDR2 YYREEE, per germline (reference sequence). Partial CDR3 DNA: TGTGCCAGCAGCATCGCAGGGGAGGGCAATCAGCCC. Residues: CASSIAGEGNQP. The whole CDR3 is CASSIAGEGNQPQHF.

Concerning this clone itself: The observed sequence ends 3 residues before the CDR3 terminus, with the missing tail filled in from the germline J gene. The chain has TRBV20-1 and TRBJ2-2; 8 bases fit TRBD1. Germline V gives CDR1 DFQATT, CDR2 SNEGSKA (reference sequence). The CDR3 sequence is 15 residues long. Germline trimming cut 2 bases from V and 5 bases from J; bases unmatched to any gene: 7. The chain's CDR3 is CSARRTGLRTGELFF. Incomplete CDR3 DNA: TGCAGTGCTAGACGGACAGGGTTGAGGACCGGGGAG.

A word on this clone: The read gets to within 3 residues of the CDR3 end, and the germline J gene fills in the rest. The rearrangement links TRBV2 to TRBJ1-6; 7 nucleotides line up with TRBD1. CDR3 size: 16 residues. Losses at the gene ends were 6 bases for V and 10 bases for J; bases not matched to a gene: 15. Germline V gene data show CDR1 as SNHLY and CDR2 as FYNNEI. The sequenced CDR3 bases are TGTGCCAGCAGCGAAACAGGACAGGTGAAGTTCTCACCC. This codes for CASSETGQVKFSP. The full CDR3 sequence reads CASSETGQVKFSPLHF.

For this clone: The CDR3 is cut off 3 residues early in the read; its end comes from the germline J gene. The chain couples TRBV7-9 to TRBJ2-1; 8 bases fit TRBD1. This CDR3 region has 15 residues. The germline CDR1 and CDR2 sequences are SEHNR and FQNEAQ (reference sequence). After removal of 5 bases from V and 4 bases from J, the junction contained 7 bases not matched to a gene. The CDR3 spells CASSGVGDRYNEQFF. The sequenced CDR3 bases are TGTGCCAGCAGCGGAGTCGGGGACAGGTACAATGAG. Full variable domain (outside the CDR3, taken from reference TRBV7-9 and TRBJ2-1): DTGVSQNPRHKITKRGQNVTFRCDPISEHNRLYWYRQTLGQGPEFLTYFQNEAQLEKSRLLSDRFSAERPKGSFSTLEIQRTEQGDSAMYLCASSGVGDRYNEQFFGPGTRLTVL.

As regards this clone: A junction end diverges from the germline sequence, so it may reflect a read error. The CDR3 end lies 3 residues beyond the end of the read and is filled in from the germline J gene. The V gene is TRBV7-7, the J gene TRBJ1-5; D is uncertain. CDR1 and CDR2 (germline): SSHAT, FNYEAQ (reference sequence). There are 13 residues in the CDR3. This chain's CDR3 is CASSRRTSQPQHF. Incomplete CDR3 DNA: TGTGCTAGCAGCCGCCGGACTAGTCAGCCC.

A word on this clone: The read terminates 3 residues ahead of where the CDR3 ends, so the germline J gene completes it. The chain has TRBV19 and TRBJ1-2; 8 positions match TRBD1. J was trimmed by 3 bases and V by 8 bases; bases with no gene match: 5. In germline, CDR1 is LNHDA, CDR2 SQIVND (reference sequence). The CDR3 is 13 amino acids. The CDR3: CASGQGGDYGYTF. The CDR3 bases that were read are TGTGCCAGTGGACAGGGAGGTGACTATGGC.

As for this clone: The observed sequence ends 3 residues before the CDR3 terminus, with the missing tail filled in from the germline J gene. This rearrangement joins TRBV5-1 to TRBJ2-1; D not certain. This CDR3 region has 15 residues. The germline V gene encodes CDR1 SGHRS and CDR2 YFSETQ. The ends were cut back, 0 bases at V and 0 bases at J, with 7 bases in the middle. The CDR3 loop is CASSLDISSYNEQFF. CDR3 DNA (partial): TGCGCCAGCAGCTTGGACATCAGCTCCTACAATGAG.

In the case of this clone: The read ends 3 residues before the CDR3 terminus; that terminus is restored from the germline J gene. The rearrangement links TRBV20-1 to TRBJ1-1; the D gene is possibly TRBD1 (6 bases). The CDR3 is made up of 13 amino acids. In germline, CDR1 is DFQATT, CDR2 SNEGSKA (reference sequence). The ends were cut back, 3 bases at V and 1 base at J, with 9 bases in the middle. This chain's CDR3 is CSARETGNTEAFF. CDR3 bases read: TGCAGTGCTAGGGAGACAGGGAACACTGAA.

The covered CDR3 bases are TGCGCCAGCTCTCGGGGACAGTACTACGAG. The encoded protein is CASSRGQYYE. The whole CDR3 sequence is CASSRGQYYEQYF. This sequence joins TRBV10-1 and TRBJ2-7; TRBD1 matches 7 bases. Read data end 3 residues before the CDR3 end; the end is taken from the germline J gene. Losses at the gene ends were 8 bases for V and 3 bases for J; bases not matched to a gene: 7. Germline values: CDR1 WNHNN, CDR2 SYGVQD (reference sequence). The CDR3 contains 13 residues.

For this clone: The read comes to an end 3 residues before the CDR3 does, leaving the germline J gene to fill in the end. The rearrangement uses TRBV6-2 or TRBV6-3 and TRBJ2-7, with TRBD1 identical over 7 bases. V lost 6 bases and J lost 3; bases outside the gene matches: 2. Germline V gives CDR1 MNHEY, CDR2 SVGEGT. The CDR3 loop spans 12 amino acids. The CDR3 sequence: CASRQGNYEQYF. CDR3 bases read: TGTGCCAGCAGACAGGGGAACTACGAG.

As to this clone: The CDR3 is cut off 3 residues early in the read; its end comes from the germline J gene. The chain employs TRBV2 and TRBJ1-3; D perhaps matches TRBD1 (5 bases). The CDR3 extends over 14 amino acids. Between the trimmed V and J ends, which lost 7 bases and 0 bases, there was a span of 10 bases. Germline CDR1 is SNHLY and CDR2 is FYNNEI. Partial CDR3 DNA: TGTGCCAGCAAGGGAGGGGCCTCTGGAAACACC. Its translation is CASKGGASGNT. The CDR3 reads in full as CASKGGASGNTIYF.

Note on this clone: The read stops 3 residues short of the end of the CDR3; the missing end is completed from the germline J gene. The rearrangement uses TRBV19 and TRBJ1-1; D is undetermined. Trimming removed 6 bases at V and 6 bases at J, with 8 bases between. CDR1 LNHDA and CDR2 SQIVND come from the germline V gene (reference sequence). The CDR3 length is 11 residues. The sequenced CDR3 bases are TGTGCCAGTAGGACGGGTGCTGAA. This gives the protein CASRTGAE. The full-length CDR3 reads as CASRTGAEAFF.

Points on this clone: The read comes to an end 3 residues before the CDR3 does, leaving the germline J gene to fill in the end. The chain employs TRBV19 and TRBJ2-1; TRBD1 matches 8 bases. This CDR3 spans 14 amino acids. Germline V CDR1 and CDR2: LNHDA, SQIVND (reference sequence). Losses at the gene ends were 9 bases for V and 1 base for J; bases not matched to a gene: 5. The CDR3 reads CASERTGSYNEQFF. The part of the CDR3 DNA that was read is TGTGCCAGCGAGCGGACAGGGTCCTACAATGAG.

A remark on this clone: The sequenced fragment ends 3 residues before the CDR3 boundary, so the rest is inferred from the germline J gene. This chain connects TRBV27 to TRBJ1-4, with D tentatively TRBD1 (5 bases). Trimming pared 5 bases from V and 5 bases from J, leaving 12 bases between. The CDR3 length is 14 residues. Germline V gives CDR1 MNHEY, CDR2 SMNVEV (reference sequence). The CDR3: CASSALGLNEKLFF. Partial CDR3 DNA: TGTGCCAGCAGTGCGTTGGGGCTGAATGAAAAA.

Concerning this clone: The read ends 3 residues shy of where the CDR3 ends; the end is completed using the germline J gene. The rearrangement links TRBV20-1 to TRBJ1-2; D possibly corresponds to TRBD1 (5 bases). CDR1 is DFQATT and CDR2 is SNEGSKA in the germline V gene (reference sequence). This CDR3 spans 10 amino acids. V lost 7 bases and J lost 6, with 9 bases in between. Here the CDR3 reads CSGGVDGYTF. The sequenced CDR3 bases are TGCAGTGGGGGGGTTGATGGC.